The T cell receptor beta chain under discussion was sequenced for a study of cytomegalovirus exposure and HLA in healthy donors. The PCR used 60 Vbeta and 13 Jbeta primers. Assay: immunoSEQ multiplex PCR; the TCRdb copy retains only in-frame clones and omits some. The repertoire has under 150,000 clones, around 75% of them found once; the top ten carry 3.1%. The germline CDR1 and CDR2 sequences are SQVTM and ANQGSEA. The CDR3 runs 12 residues. V lost 1 base and J 9 bases, leaving 10 bases between the germline ends. Sequenced sample: PBMCs. This clonotype was sampled from a man younger than 40 in good health and CMV-seronegative. V and J are TRBV29-1 and TRBJ2-1; TRBD2 might be the D (6 bases). The CDR3 protein is CSVEGGTREQFF. CDR3 nucleotide sequence: TGCAGCGTTGAAGGGGGGACTCGTGAGCAGTTCTTC.